Reported below is one TCR beta chain. This clonotype was seen once. Its antigen is still unknown. The input lacks base qualities; no much larger clone sits a single base away. Resting on one read, the evidence is weak. Library construction relied on 5' RACE. Sequencing used an Illumina HiSeq 2000. A universal primer binding site was introduced by template switching, and a unique molecular identifier was present in the final cDNA, enabling accurate counting of TCR cDNA molecules. First-strand cDNA for TCR alpha and beta chains was synthesized from specific primers in the conserved constant-segment region. To control for contamination, every cDNA library carried two barcodes: a SMART-Mk sample barcode plus Illumina barcodes. TruSeq adapter sequences and Illumina sample barcodes were added in two successive PCR steps. TCR alpha and beta cDNA libraries were sequenced on the Illumina HiSeq platform with custom primers. In the authors' own workflow: MiGEC processed the raw reads to extract unique molecular identifiers, while MiXCR was used to determine the CDR3 positions. For each individual, recombination models were inferred using an EM algorithm with the repgenHMM and IGoR tools. The analysis of shared clonotypes was done with the tcR package in R, with sharing normalized by the product of cloneset sizes. Out-of-frame nonproductive sequences were analyzed to study raw recombination free of thymic and clonal selection effects. TCRdb ran its own pipeline on the public reads, namely fastp trimming at Q25 and MiXCR clone calling, and kept in-frame beta chains. Rows merge per CDR3 protein into single entries with the most common DNA and genes. What appears here as the V and J calls and clone size reflects TCRdb's work, not the paper's. The sample table lists fewer than 550,000 distinct CDR3 sequences, approximately 15% of them with a count of one. The ten largest clones capture approximately 0.98% of the sample.

The data stem from a study of identical twins (TCRdb year 2016). Context from the whole study: TCR alpha and beta repertoires from monozygotic twins, unrelated adults of various ages and cord blood were deep-sequenced to test whether fetal clonotypes persist. To rule out contamination, replicate twin experiments were performed at different times with different library preparation protocols. The research as a whole found: Zero-insertion analyses could be partly confounded by invariant T cells such as MAIT and iNKT, though diverse VJ usage argued against such confounding for most clonotypes. Because the same donors could not be followed over many years, conclusions were based on cross-sectional statistical analysis. In monozygotic twins, out-of-frame TCR alpha sharing was systematically underestimated by recombination models, although the models agreed with sharing between unrelated individuals. Out-of-frame TCR alpha sequences shared between twins showed an excess of low generation-probability sequences compared with coincidental sharing between unrelated individuals. Abundant cord blood beta clonotypes had fewer insertions, young adult naive repertoires showed a similar but weaker trend, and memory repertoires showed no such trend. A weaker excess of twin sharing was found in beta out-of-frame sequences because the signal-to-noise ratio was lowered by fewer shared sequences.

All donors were healthy Caucasians. Three pairs of female monozygotic twins, all aged roughly 18 to 29 years, made up the twin cohort. Positive isolation kits from Invitrogen were used to isolate CD4+ and CD8+ T cell populations. Another study also made use of these data, one on yellow fever vaccine responses in identical twins. The second paper states: According to the authors, in identical twins the way T cells responded to vaccination appeared partly convergent and partly personalized. In the study, vaccine-responding T cell clones were precisely tracked in identical twins.

The sequence came from a woman under 30 in good health. Input material: CD4+ T cells sorted from blood.

DNA sequence: TGTGCCAGCACCACTTCGACTAGCGGGGGGTACGAGCAGTACTTC. This gives the protein CASTTSTSGGYEQYF. The V and J genes are TRBV6-1 and TRBJ2-7; 13 nucleotides in the junction match TRBD2. V is pruned by 7 bases and J by 4 bases, leaving 7 bases of the junction without a gene match. Inclusive of the bounding cysteine and phenylalanine, the CDR3 is 15 residues long. Only the CDR3 portion is preserved as DNA: 45 bases, with reading frame beginning at the first base. The germline V gene sets CDR1 to MNHNS and CDR2 to SASEGT.